Following are 25 T cell receptor beta chains from one sample sequenced in a study of graft-versus-host responses after intestinal transplantation. TCRdb's table, derived via immunoSEQ multiplex PCR, lists solely in-frame clones and lacks some. The sample has around 93,000 clones; 75% to 95% are singletons. For these receptors, no antigen is known. The source material was unstimulated CD8+ T cells sorted from spleen or lymph node cells, sampled before intestinal transplant. The receptor source for this set is a human donor who received an intestinal transplant.

This clone has only one observation. The V gene is TRBV19, the J gene TRBJ2-1, with D uncertain. Germline CDR1 LNHDA, CDR2 SQIVND (reference sequence). V shed 3 bases and J shed 0 bases, with 9 bases lying between them. This CDR3 contains 15 residues. This CDR3 is CASSIQSVSYNEQFF. The CDR3, as DNA: TGTGCCAGTAGTATCCAGTCTGTCTCCTACAATGAGCAGTTCTTC.

This rearrangement joins TRBV19 to TRBJ2-5; 9 positions agree with TRBD1. The J segment lost 2 bases and the V segment lost 6 bases, leaving 7 bases of the junction unmatched. CDR1 and CDR2 from the germline V gene are LNHDA and SQIVND (reference sequence). This CDR3 has 15 amino acids. This chain's CDR3 is CASRGTGFLQETQYF. The CDR3, as DNA: TGTGCCAGTAGGGGGACAGGGTTCCTTCAAGAGACCCAGTACTTC.

The chain joins TRBV27 to TRBJ1-5; no clear D gene. Germline CDR1 reads MNHEY; CDR2 reads SMNVEV (reference sequence). Trimming removed 6 bases at V and 3 bases at J, with 9 bases between. The length of the CDR3 is 13 residues. The CDR3 DNA follows: TGTGCCAGCAGCAGATTATTCAATCAGCCCCAGCATTTT. It yields the protein CASSRLFNQPQHF.

The chain recombines TRBV10-3 with TRBJ1-1; maybe TRBD1 (5 bases). The V gene's germline CDR1 is ENHRY and CDR2 SYGVKD. This CDR3 is built from 12 residues. Trimming stripped 7 bases from V and 0 bases from J, with 6 bases between. CDR3 nucleotide sequence: TGTGCCATCAAGGGGATGAACACTGAAGCTTTCTTT. Protein: CAIKGMNTEAFF.

This sequence joins TRBV9 and TRBJ2-1, with D unclear. V dropped 0 bases and J dropped 2 bases, with 9 bases sitting between them. The CDR3 contains 15 residues. CDR1 is SGDLS, CDR2 YYNGEE, per germline. The CDR3 DNA reads as TGTGCCAGCAGCGTAGATCTGGGGACCTACAATGAGCAGTTCTTC. Encoded protein: CASSVDLGTYNEQFF.

In its sample, this clone was seen once. The rearrangement uses TRBV6-1 and TRBJ2-3; 9 bases are a match to TRBD2. CDR1 is MNHNS and CDR2 is SASEGT in the germline V gene. V trimming: 3 bases; J trimming: 7 bases; junction bases outside the gene matches: 11. The CDR3 totals 16 residues. DNA of the CDR3: TGTGCCAGCAGTGAGTGGGCTAGCGGGATCGGTTATACGCAGTATTTT. It translates to CASSEWASGIGYTQYF.

CDR3 in DNA: TGTGCCAGCAGCTTATATATGGGAGAGCAGTTCTTC. This translates into CASSLYMGEQFF. The rearrangement joins TRBV11-2 to TRBJ2-1; D is ambiguous. The CDR3 consists of 12 residues. Deletions cut 2 bases from V and 10 bases from J, with 9 bases between. The germline CDR1 and CDR2 sequences are SGHAT and FQNNGV.

The rearrangement uses TRBV6-5 and TRBJ1-1; possibly TRBD1 for D (5 bases). Germline CDR1 reads MNHEY; CDR2 reads SVGAGI. CDR3 length equals 12 residues. The V end lost 5 bases, the J end lost 8 bases, and 12 bases lay between the germline ends. DNA for the CDR3: TGTGCCAGCAGTCCCGACGGGGACGAAGCTTTCTTT. Residues: CASSPDGDEAFF.

This clone has only one observation. The DNA for the CDR3 is TGTGCCAGCAGCTCCATAGGGTCACTAGGAGATACGCAGTATTTT. Translating it yields CASSSIGSLGDTQYF. This sequence joins TRBV11-1 and TRBJ2-3, with a tentative D call TRBD2 (5 bases). The CDR3 is 15 amino acids. In germline, CDR1 is SGHAT, CDR2 FQDESV (reference sequence). V shed 4 bases and J shed 5 bases, with 16 bases lying between them.

This clone was picked up one time. This chain connects TRBV6-1 to TRBJ1-2; D call uncertain. The CDR3 covers 13 residues. Per germline, CDR1 MNHNS and CDR2 SASEGT. V lost 3 bases, J lost 4 bases, and 9 bases lay in between. The CDR3 loop is CASSEMDFYGYTF. CDR3 nucleotides: TGTGCCAGCAGTGAGATGGATTTCTATGGCTACACCTTC.

V gene TRBV9 combines with J gene TRBJ2-2; D is uncertain. The V end was cut by 0 bases, the J end by 4 bases, with 13 bases between. There are 16 residues in the CDR3. From germline, CDR1 is SGDLS and CDR2 YYNGEE. The CDR3 loop is CASSVASTRPTGELFF. As DNA, the CDR3 is TGTGCCAGCAGCGTAGCATCAACTCGACCCACCGGGGAGCTGTTTTTT.

The chain couples TRBV7-6 to TRBJ1-4; TRBD1 might be the D (5 bases). Trimming removed 5 bases at V and 4 bases at J, with 14 bases between. The CDR3 runs to 15 residues. Germline CDR1 and CDR2: SGHVS and FNYEAQ. The CDR3 here is CASSLGDEVNEKLFF. The CDR3 region has the DNA TGTGCCAGCAGCCTAGGGGACGAAGTTAATGAAAAACTGTTTTTT.

The chain recombines TRBV7-3 with TRBJ2-3; D remains ambiguous. Germline assignment: CDR1 SGHTA and CDR2 FQGTGA. V lost 5 bases, J lost 6 bases, and 12 bases lay in between. The CDR3 length is 13 residues. The CDR3 nucleotides are TGTGCCAGCAGCGTGATCGTCCCTGATACGCAGTATTTT. Translation: CASSVIVPDTQYF. Together with reference TRBV7-3 and TRBJ2-3, the CDR3 gives the full variable domain: GAGVSQTPSNKVTEKGKYVELRCDPISGHTALYWYRQSLGQGPEFLIYFQGTGAADDSGLPNDRFFAVRPEGSVSTLKIQRTERGDSAVYLCASSVIVPDTQYFGPGTRLTVL.

The rearrangement uses TRBV5-4 and TRBJ1-2; 8 nucleotides agree with TRBD1. After removal of 1 base from V and 4 bases from J, the junction contained 12 bases not matched to a gene. The CDR3 loop spans 17 amino acids. CDR1 is SGHNT and CDR2 is YYREEE in the germline V gene (reference sequence). For the CDR3, the DNA is TGTGCCAGCAGCTTGCTTGGAGGACAGGGCGGTATCTATGGCTACACCTTC. Amino acid sequence: CASSLLGGQGGIYGYTF.

CDR3 DNA sequence: TGTGCCAGCAGCTTTGGAGGAGGAGATGGCTACACCTTC. It translates to CASSFGGGDGYTF. This chain joins TRBV7-3 and TRBJ1-2, with D uncertain. V lost 3 bases to trimming and J lost 6 bases, with 11 bases between them. Germline CDR1 is SGHTA and CDR2 is FQGTGA. CDR3 size: 13 residues. The whole variable domain, filled in from reference TRBV7-3 and TRBJ1-2, reads GAGVSQTPSNKVTEKGKYVELRCDPISGHTALYWYRQSLGQGPEFLIYFQGTGAADDSGLPNDRFFAVRPEGSVSTLKIQRTERGDSAVYLCASSFGGGDGYTFGSGTRLTVV.

CDR3 in DNA: TGCAGCGCCCCCGGGGGGAACACTGAAGCTTTCTTT. This encodes CSAPGGNTEAFF. The V gene is TRBV29-1, the J gene TRBJ1-1; TRBD1 might be the D (5 bases). V was shortened by 7 bases and J by 1 base, with 10 bases between the two germline ends. This CDR3 comprises 12 residues. Germline CDR1 is SQVTM and CDR2 is ANQGSEA.

In nucleotides, the CDR3 is TGCGCCAGCAGCTCTAGCGGGAGGGTTGCCGGGGAGCTGTTTTTT. Its protein product is CASSSSGRVAGELFF. The chain is built from TRBV5-1 and TRBJ2-2; 12 nucleotides align to TRBD2. J lost 6 bases, V lost 3 bases, and 3 bases had no gene match. Germline-derived CDR1 and CDR2 are SGHRS and YFSETQ. The CDR3 extends over 15 amino acids.

The rearrangement joins TRBV6-1 to TRBJ2-1; D unresolved. V was shortened by 10 bases and J by 2 bases, with 6 bases between the two germline ends. Germline lookup yields CDR1 MNHNS and CDR2 SASEGT. The CDR3 loop spans 11 amino acids. Here the CDR3 DNA reads TGTGCCACCTACACCTACAATGAGCAGTTCTTC. It translates to CATYTYNEQFF.

The chain recombines TRBV6-5 with TRBJ1-4, with 9 bases aligning to TRBD1. J lost 5 bases, V lost 6 bases, and 4 bases had no gene match. CDR1 is MNHEY and CDR2 is SVGAGI in the germline V gene. The CDR3 has 14 residues. The CDR3 nucleotides are TGTGCCAGCAGCCCCGGGACAGGGAATGAAAAACTGTTTTTT. Amino acids: CASSPGTGNEKLFF.

The chain couples TRBV28 to TRBJ2-3; D gene uncertain. Trimming left V 7 bases short and J 1 base short, with 12 bases between. The germline V gene has CDR1 MDHEN and CDR2 SYDVKM. The CDR3 loop spans 14 amino acids. This chain's CDR3 is CASNTVSGTDTQYF. The CDR3 DNA reads as TGTGCCAGCAACACCGTCAGTGGCACAGATACGCAGTATTTT.

This clone showed up just a few times. The V gene is TRBV9, the J gene TRBJ2-2, with 7 bases fitting TRBD1. V lost 7 bases and J lost 2; bases outside the gene matches: 5. Germline-derived CDR1 and CDR2 are SGDLS and YYNGEE. The CDR3 sequence is 14 residues long. The CDR3 loop reads CASHEGANTGELFF. The CDR3 bases are TGTGCCAGCCATGAGGGGGCCAACACCGGGGAGCTGTTTTTT. The entire variable domain, with the rest obtained from reference TRBV9 and TRBJ2-2, is as follows: DSGVTQTPKHLITATGQRVTLRCSPRSGDLSVYWYQQSLDQGLQFLIQYYNGEERAKGNILERFSAQQFPDLHSELNLSSLELGDSALYFCASHEGANTGELFFGEGSRLTVL.

The rearrangement links TRBV5-4 to TRBJ2-7; TRBD1 agrees at 8 bases. CDR3 length equals 15 residues. V dropped 3 bases and J dropped 7; count of bases not matched to a gene: 12. Germline V gives CDR1 SGHNT, CDR2 YYREEE (reference sequence). This CDR3 reads CASSSPETGEWEQYF. The DNA of the CDR3 is TGTGCCAGCAGCTCGCCTGAGACAGGGGAGTGGGAGCAGTACTTC.

The chain is built from TRBV2 and TRBJ2-1; D perhaps matches TRBD1 (5 bases). CDR3 length: 13 amino acids. Trimming took off 6 bases at V and 4 bases at J, with 10 bases between the two ends. Germline loops: CDR1 SNHLY, CDR2 FYNNEI. As DNA, the CDR3 is TGTGCCAGCAGGCAGGGCGATTACAATGAGCAGTTCTTC. Protein product: CASRQGDYNEQFF.

This clone turned up a few times. This sequence joins TRBV10-1 and TRBJ1-1; 8 bases match TRBD1. Germline CDR1 is WNHNN and CDR2 is SYGVQD (reference sequence). With 3 bases clipped from V and 7 bases from J, the junction kept 7 bases outside the gene matches. The CDR3 consists of 14 residues. The CDR3 loop reads CASSDRGRDGEAFF. The CDR3 region has the DNA TGCGCCAGCAGTGACAGGGGGCGAGATGGTGAAGCTTTCTTT.

J is TRBJ2-3 and V is TRBV10-3, with 13 nucleotides matching TRBD2. Germline loops: CDR1 ENHRY, CDR2 SYGVKD. This CDR3 region has 14 residues. Trimming at V came to 11 bases and at J to 2 bases, leaving 4 bases not matched to a gene. Here the CDR3 reads CAAGLAGNTDTQYF. In nucleotides, the CDR3 is TGTGCCGCGGGACTAGCGGGGAACACAGATACGCAGTATTTT.